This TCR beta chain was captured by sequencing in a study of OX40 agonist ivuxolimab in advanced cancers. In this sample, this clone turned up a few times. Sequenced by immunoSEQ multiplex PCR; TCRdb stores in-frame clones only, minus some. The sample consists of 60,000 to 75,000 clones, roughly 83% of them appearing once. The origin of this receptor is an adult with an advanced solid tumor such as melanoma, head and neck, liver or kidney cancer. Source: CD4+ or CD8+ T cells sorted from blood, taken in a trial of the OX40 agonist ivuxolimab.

The CDR3 sequence is CSGTSGVYNEQFF. As DNA, the CDR3 is TGCAGCGGGACTAGCGGGGTCTACAATGAGCAGTTCTTC. This chain joins TRBV29-1 and TRBJ2-1, with 12 bases matching TRBD2. From germline, CDR1 is SQVTM and CDR2 ANQGSEA. J lost 3 bases, V lost 7 bases, and 1 base had no gene match. This CDR3 spans 13 amino acids.